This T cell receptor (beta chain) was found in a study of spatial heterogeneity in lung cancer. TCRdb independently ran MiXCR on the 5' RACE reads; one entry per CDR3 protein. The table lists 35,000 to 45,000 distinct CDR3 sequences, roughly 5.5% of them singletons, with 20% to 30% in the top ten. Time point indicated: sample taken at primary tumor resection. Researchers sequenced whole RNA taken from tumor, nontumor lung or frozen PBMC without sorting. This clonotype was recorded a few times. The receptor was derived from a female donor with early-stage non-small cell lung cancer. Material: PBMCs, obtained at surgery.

The CDR3 reads CASSLGQGLNYGYTF. The CDR3 coding sequence is TGCGCCAGCAGCTTGGGGCAGGGCCTCAACTATGGCTACACCTTC. V usage is TRBV5-1 and J usage is TRBJ1-2; D perhaps matches TRBD1 (5 bases). There are 15 residues in the CDR3. CDR1 is SGHRS and CDR2 is YFSETQ in the germline V gene. The V end was cut by 0 bases, the J end by 2 bases, with 11 bases between.